The following is a T cell receptor (beta chain) sequence with its context. The antigen remains unidentified. From germline, CDR1 is SEHNR and CDR2 FQNEAQ (reference sequence). V gave up 1 base and J gave up 12 bases, with 13 bases separating them. The CDR3 has 12 residues. All of the isolated RNA was reverse transcribed, so expressed TCRB transcripts were sequenced. Only in-frame clones appear in the TCRdb table, and some are missing; sequencing was by immunoSEQ multiplex PCR. The sample lists about 270,000 clones, around 14% occurring once. Sorting based on CD45RO/CCR7/CD25/CD127/CD95/CD27 separated CD4+ naive, central memory, regulatory and stem cell-like memory cells. The data belong to a study of beta chain features in type 1 diabetes. Study findings and constraints: It was among patients, rather than healthy donors, that naive, central memory and Treg TCRB repertoires appeared more similar. More deletions and fewer insertions at VDJ junctions were found in patients with type 1 diabetes.

This clonotype was sampled from a woman aged 40 to 50 in good health. The source material was naive CD4+ T cells from blood. This sequence joins TRBV7-9 and TRBJ2-7; D remains unclear. The CDR3 reads CASSLEASSWYF. DNA for the CDR3: TGTGCCAGCAGCTTAGAAGCCAGTAGCTGGTACTTC.